This T cell receptor beta chain comes out of a study of radiotherapy plus CTLA-4 blockade in lung cancer (dated by TCRdb to between 2017 and 2018). Regarding the study in general: Objective responses were observed in approximately 19% of enrolled patients, and disease control was achieved in approximately 30%.

Focal radiation therapy combined with CTLA-4 blockade (ipilimumab) was tested in patients with chemo-refractory metastatic non-small-cell lung cancer. Points the paper makes about the study in general: After treatment with radiotherapy and ipilimumab, TCR clones that came from tumors expanded in the peripheral blood. The strongest predictors of response, as reported, were early dynamic changes in blood T cell clones along with a rise in serum interferon-beta after radiation.

Remarks on this clone: Its antigen remains undetermined. Base qualities are not at hand, and no much larger clone is one base apart.

Library prep was done by the immunoSEQ multiplex PCR assay. Imported from immuneACCESS, the table was reduced by TCRdb to in-frame sequences with V and J called. These copies leave out some clones; in studies compared against another copy, an unresolved V gene accounts for under half, and the cause of the remainder is not known. A total of about 100,000 clones appear in this sample, 83% of them only once. The ten largest clonotypes hold roughly 0.85% of the sample. The receptor's source is a human donor with non-small cell lung cancer who had stable disease on radiotherapy plus ipilimumab. The material was peripheral blood, obtained from a patient treated with radiotherapy plus ipilimumab.

This receptor has the CDR3 CASSLLAGWGGEQFF. The DNA sequence reads TGCGCCAGCAGCTTGCTAGCGGGCTGGGGTGGTGAGCAGTTCTTC. The sequence links TRBV5-1 to TRBJ2-1; 8 nucleotides in the junction match TRBD2. Here V drops 1 base and J drops 9 bases, and the junction holds 9 bases not matched to any gene. Based on the germline V gene, the CDR1 and CDR2 sequences are SGHRS and YFSETQ. The CDR3 contains 15 residues, cysteine and phenylalanine counted. Only CDR3 DNA remains: 45 bases, in frame from the first base.